Listed below are T cell receptor beta chains from one sample, sequenced in a study of T cells after yellow fever vaccination. TCRdb independently ran MiXCR on the 5' RACE reads; one entry per CDR3 protein. This repertoire shows some 120,000 distinct CDR3 sequences, about 7% found once; its top ten account for just under 2.5%. This sample comprised CD4+ T cells sorted from PBMCs, obtained more than 8 days after the first yellow fever vaccination. Every receptor here comes from a young man who received the YFV17D yellow fever vaccine. CDR3s include the opening cysteine and the closing phenylalanine or tryptophan. A D gene is named only where the DNA matches it firmly. Rows may omit the clone size; those that give it use once, few, many or a size class.

cdr3_nt cdr3_aa j_call d_call v_call clone_size
TGTGCCAGCAGCTCCCCGGGACAGGGGGTGTACGAGCAGTACTTC CASSSPGQGVYEQYF TRBJ2-7 TRBD1 TRBV7-2 many
TGTGCCAGCAGCCGAAACCGGGGTTCCAATGAGCAGTTCTTC CASSRNRGSNEQFF TRBJ2-1 NA TRBV7-2 many
TGCAGTGCTAGGGGGGGACAGGGAAACACCATATATTTT CSARGGQGNTIYF TRBJ1-3 TRBD1 TRBV20-1 many
TGTGCCAGCACCACTAGCGGGGCAGATACGCAGTATTTT CASTTSGADTQYF TRBJ2-3 TRBD2 TRBV6-1 many
TGCAGTGCGACCGACAACTATGGCTACACCTTC CSATDNYGYTF TRBJ1-2 NA TRBV20-1 many
TGTGCCAGCAGCCCAAACAGGAGGGGGACCACAGATACGCAGTATTTT CASSPNRRGTTDTQYF TRBJ2-3 NA TRBV12-3/TRBV12-4 many
TGTGCCAGCAGCTTAGGGGACAGGGGTAATCAAGAGACCCAGTACTTC CASSLGDRGNQETQYF TRBJ2-5 TRBD1 TRBV7-9 many
TGCAGTGCTAGAGTACTTAGCGGGGAAGAGACCCAGTACTTC CSARVLSGEETQYF TRBJ2-5 TRBD2 TRBV20-1 many
TGTGCCACCAGCCGGGCCGATAACTATGGCTACACCTTC CATSRADNYGYTF TRBJ1-2 NA TRBV24-1 many
TGTGCCAGCAGCTACCCGGGGGCAGATACGCAGTATTTT CASSYPGADTQYF TRBJ2-3 NA TRBV12-3/TRBV12-4 many
TGTGCCAGCAGCTTAATGGGGGGGGAGATTACAGATACGCAGTATTTT CASSLMGGEITDTQYF TRBJ2-3 TRBD2 TRBV7-3 many
TGTGCCAGCTCACTCCATGGGGGGCAGCCCCAGCATTTT CASSLHGGQPQHF TRBJ1-5 NA TRBV18 many
TGTGCCAGCGCGTTCTCTAGCGGGGGGCGCACAGATACGCAGTATTTT CASAFSSGGRTDTQYF TRBJ2-3 TRBD2 TRBV6-2/TRBV6-3 NA
TGTGCCAGCAGTCCTCGGCTAGGGTACACTGAAGCTTTCTTT CASSPRLGYTEAFF TRBJ1-1 NA TRBV12-3/TRBV12-4 many
TGTGCCAGCAGCCGGGAGTCCGAGCAGTACTTC CASSRESEQYF TRBJ2-7 NA TRBV7-2 NA
TGTGCCAGCAGCTTAAACAGGGTAGGCAATGAGCAGTTCTTC CASSLNRVGNEQFF TRBJ2-1 NA TRBV7-2 many
TGTGCCAGCAGCTTAGTGGGCTGGGACATGAACACTGAAGCTTTCTTT CASSLVGWDMNTEAFF TRBJ1-1 NA TRBV7-2 NA
TGCAGTGCCCCTAGCGGGGGGAGCTCCTACAATGAGCAGTTCTTC CSAPSGGSSYNEQFF TRBJ2-1 TRBD2 TRBV20-1 many
TGTGCCAGCAGCCTTATACCCCCGGGGGCCTGGAAAAGGGACACTGAAGCTTTCTTT CASSLIPPGAWKRDTEAFF TRBJ1-1 NA TRBV14 NA
TGTGCCAGCACCTCAGAGGGGGGTGAGCAGTTCTTC CASTSEGGEQFF TRBJ2-1 NA TRBV6-5 NA